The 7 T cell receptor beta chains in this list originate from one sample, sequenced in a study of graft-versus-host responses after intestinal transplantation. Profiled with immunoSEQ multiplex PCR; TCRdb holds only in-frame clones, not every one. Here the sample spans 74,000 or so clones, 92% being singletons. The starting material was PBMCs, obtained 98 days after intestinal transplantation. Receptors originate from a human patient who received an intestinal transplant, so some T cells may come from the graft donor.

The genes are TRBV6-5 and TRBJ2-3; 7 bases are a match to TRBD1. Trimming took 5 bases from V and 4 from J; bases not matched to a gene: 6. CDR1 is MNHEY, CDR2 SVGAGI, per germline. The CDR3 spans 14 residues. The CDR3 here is CASSERQGADTQYF. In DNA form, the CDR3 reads TGTGCCAGCAGTGAAAGACAGGGTGCAGATACGCAGTATTTT.

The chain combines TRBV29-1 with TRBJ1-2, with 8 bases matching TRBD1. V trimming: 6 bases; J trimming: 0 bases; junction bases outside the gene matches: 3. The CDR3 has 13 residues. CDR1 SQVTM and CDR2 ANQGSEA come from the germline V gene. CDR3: CSVGTGANYGYTF. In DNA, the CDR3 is TGCAGCGTAGGGACAGGAGCTAACTATGGCTACACCTTC. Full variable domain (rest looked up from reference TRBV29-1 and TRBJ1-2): SAVISQKPSRDICQRGTSLTIQCQVDSQVTMMFWYRQQPGQSLTLIATANQGSEATYESGFVIDKFPISRPNLTFSTLTVSNMSPEDSSIYLCSVGTGANYGYTFGSGTRLTVV.

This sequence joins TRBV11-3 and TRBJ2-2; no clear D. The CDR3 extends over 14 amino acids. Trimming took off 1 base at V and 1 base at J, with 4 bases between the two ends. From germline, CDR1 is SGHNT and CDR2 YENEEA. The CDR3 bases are TGTGCCAGCAGCTTAGCTGGGAACACCGGGGAGCTGTTTTTT. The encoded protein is CASSLAGNTGELFF.

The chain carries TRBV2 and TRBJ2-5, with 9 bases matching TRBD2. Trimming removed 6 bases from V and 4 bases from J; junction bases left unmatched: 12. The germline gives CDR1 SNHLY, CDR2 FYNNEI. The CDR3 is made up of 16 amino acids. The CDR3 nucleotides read TGTGCCAGCAGGGCCTACCTAGCGGGGAAGGCAGAGACCCAGTACTTC. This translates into CASRAYLAGKAETQYF. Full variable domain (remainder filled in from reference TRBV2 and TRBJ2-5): EPEVTQTPSHQVTQMGQEVILRCVPISNHLYFYWYRQILGQKVEFLVSFYNNEISEKSEIFDDQFSVERPDGSNFTLKIRSTKLEDSAMYFCASRAYLAGKAETQYFGPGTRLLVL.

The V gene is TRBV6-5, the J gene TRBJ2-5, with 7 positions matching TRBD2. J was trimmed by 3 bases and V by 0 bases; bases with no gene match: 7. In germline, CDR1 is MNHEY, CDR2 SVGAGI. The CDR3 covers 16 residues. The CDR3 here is CASSYSDGGIEETQYF. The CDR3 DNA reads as TGTGCCAGCAGTTACTCGGACGGGGGGATCGAAGAGACCCAGTACTTC.

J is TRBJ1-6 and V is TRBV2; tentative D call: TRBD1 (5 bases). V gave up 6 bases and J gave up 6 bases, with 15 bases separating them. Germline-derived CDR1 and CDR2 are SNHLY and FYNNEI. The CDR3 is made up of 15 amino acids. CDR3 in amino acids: CASREGSVLNSPLHF. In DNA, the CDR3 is TGTGCCAGCAGGGAGGGGAGCGTACTTAATTCACCCCTCCACTTT.

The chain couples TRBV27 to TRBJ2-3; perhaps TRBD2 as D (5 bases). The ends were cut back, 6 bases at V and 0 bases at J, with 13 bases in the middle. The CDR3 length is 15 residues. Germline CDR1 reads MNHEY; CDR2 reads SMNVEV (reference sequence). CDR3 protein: CASRSLGISTDTQYF. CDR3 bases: TGTGCCAGCAGGTCCCTCGGGATCAGCACAGATACGCAGTATTTT.